This is a list of T cell receptor beta chains from one sample in a study of blood T cells in healthy people across ages. TCRdb called the 5' RACE reads again in MiXCR, with one record for every CDR3 protein. The table has 750,000 to 950,000 distinct CDR3 sequences, roughly 25% seen once. This sample also belongs to another study, concerning T cells of mothers and their children.

Sequencing was done on a sample of blood. The receptors were gathered from a boy younger than 18 in good health. Both conserved end residues are part of each CDR3. D genes are given only for firm matches. Some rows have no size entry. The others give once, few or many, or a class for an expanded clone.

J: TRBJ2-1
size: .
V: TRBV4-1
D: .
DNA: TGCGCCAGCAGCCAAGATCAAGGTTGGGCTAGCAGGCACAATGAGCAGTTCTTC
CDR3: CASSQDQGWASRHNEQFF

J: TRBJ2-4
size: .
V: TRBV10-3
D: .
DNA: TGTGCCATCAGTGACGGGTTTTACATTCAGTACTTC
CDR3: CAISDGFYIQYF

J: TRBJ2-2
size: .
V: TRBV5-1
D: .
DNA: TGCGCCAGCAGCCCCTTACCGGGACAAAAAGCAACGGGGGAGCTGTTTTTT
CDR3: CASSPLPGQKATGELFF

J: TRBJ2-6
size: few
V: TRBV15
D: .
DNA: TGTGCCACCAGCACCAGACGGGGTACTGGGGCCAACGTCCTGACTTTC
CDR3: CATSTRRGTGANVLTF

J: TRBJ1-4
size: .
V: TRBV30
D: TRBD1
DNA: TGTGCCTGGAGTGTACAGGGGTATATTGAAAAACTGTTTTTT
CDR3: CAWSVQGYIEKLFF

J: TRBJ2-5
size: few
V: TRBV3-1
D: .
DNA: TGTGCCAGCAGCCAAGGGTTGAGTAGCGAGTACCAAGAGACCCAGTACTTC
CDR3: CASSQGLSSEYQETQYF

J: TRBJ2-1
size: .
V: TRBV7-9
D: .
DNA: TGTGCCAGCAGCGACCCGGTCGGCTCCTACAATGAGCAGTTCTTC
CDR3: CASSDPVGSYNEQFF

J: TRBJ2-7
size: .
V: TRBV20-1
D: .
DNA: TGCAGTGCTAGAGACGGACGGGGATGGGACTACGAGCAGTACTTC
CDR3: CSARDGRGWDYEQYF

J: TRBJ2-5
size: few
V: TRBV10-1
D: .
DNA: TGCGCCAGCAGTGAGAACGGGGGGCTTGAGACCCAGTACTTC
CDR3: CASSENGGLETQYF

J: TRBJ1-1
size: .
V: TRBV5-1
D: .
DNA: TGCGCCAGCAGTCATCGCGAGGACACTGAAGCTTTCTTT
CDR3: CASSHREDTEAFF

J: TRBJ2-1
size: few
V: TRBV29-1
D: TRBD2
DNA: TGCAGCGTTGGGACTAGCGCCTACAATGAGCAGTTCTTC
CDR3: CSVGTSAYNEQFF

J: TRBJ2-7
size: .
V: TRBV7-9
D: TRBD1
DNA: TGTGCCAGCAGACCCCCCGGTGGGTTTAGGACAGGAGATCCCTACGAGCAGTACTTC
CDR3: CASRPPGGFRTGDPYEQYF

J: TRBJ1-5
size: .
V: TRBV28
D: TRBD1
DNA: TGTGCCAGCAGTTTCTACCACAGGGGAAGTCAGCCCCAGCATTTT
CDR3: CASSFYHRGSQPQHF

J: TRBJ1-2
size: few
V: TRBV30
D: .
DNA: TGTGCCTGGGGGCGGCATGGCTACACCTTC
CDR3: CAWGRHGYTF

J: TRBJ2-5
size: .
V: TRBV12-3/TRBV12-4
D: TRBD2
DNA: TGTGCCAGCAGCTTAGCGGGGTTACAAGAGACCCACTACTTC
CDR3: CASSLAGLQETHYF

J: TRBJ2-5
size: few
V: TRBV27
D: TRBD1
DNA: TGTGCCAGCAGTCTCAGGGGGCAGATCTGGGAGACCCAGTACTTC
CDR3: CASSLRGQIWETQYF

J: TRBJ1-2
size: .
V: TRBV20-1
D: TRBD1
DNA: TGCAGTGCTAGAGCCGAACAGGGGGCCTACACCTTC
CDR3: CSARAEQGAYTF

J: TRBJ2-7
size: many
V: TRBV6-5
D: TRBD1
DNA: TGTGCCAGCAGTTCATGGGACAGCGCCTACGAGCAGTACTTC
CDR3: CASSSWDSAYEQYF

J: TRBJ2-1
size: .
V: TRBV7-9
D: TRBD2
DNA: TGTGCCAGCAGACTAGCGGGGGGAATTGAGCAGTTCTTC
CDR3: CASRLAGGIEQFF

J: TRBJ2-1
size: few
V: TRBV4-1
D: .
DNA: TGCGCCAGCAGCCAAGGATTTTCTAACCACAATGAGCAGTTCTTC
CDR3: CASSQGFSNHNEQFF

J: TRBJ1-5
size: .
V: TRBV10-3
D: TRBD1
DNA: TGTGCCATCAGCCCGGGGGTGGGACAGGGGAATCAGCCCCAGCATTTT
CDR3: CAISPGVGQGNQPQHF

J: TRBJ2-7
size: .
V: TRBV7-2
D: .
DNA: TGTGCCAGCAGCTTAAGTCTGGGGCGCGTCTCGGACGAGCAGTACTTC
CDR3: CASSLSLGRVSDEQYF

J: TRBJ2-7
size: .
V: TRBV20-1
D: TRBD2
DNA: TGCAGTGCTACTACTAGCGGTGCGAGCTCCTACGAGCAGTACTTC
CDR3: CSATTSGASSYEQYF

J: TRBJ1-1
size: few
V: TRBV20-1
D: .
DNA: TGCAGTGCTCGGGCGAGGATTGAAGCTTTCTTT
CDR3: CSARARIEAFF

J: TRBJ2-7
size: few
V: TRBV7-2
D: .
DNA: TGTGCCAGCAGCTTAGCTCTTAGGGGCGGCGAGCAGTACTTC
CDR3: CASSLALRGGEQYF

J: TRBJ2-5
size: .
V: TRBV18
D: .
DNA: TGTGCCAGCTCACCTTACGGGACCGACCAAGAGACCCAGTACTTC
CDR3: CASSPYGTDQETQYF

J: TRBJ1-1
size: few
V: TRBV6-5
D: .
DNA: TGTGCCAGCAGTTACGGGACCTGGGACAAGAACACTGAAGCTTTCTTT
CDR3: CASSYGTWDKNTEAFF

J: TRBJ1-5
size: few
V: TRBV4-1
D: .
DNA: TGCGCCAGCAGCCAAACCATGGCGGGGGACCAGCCCCAGCATTTT
CDR3: CASSQTMAGDQPQHF

J: TRBJ1-6
size: .
V: TRBV6-5
D: .
DNA: TGTGCCACCGGAGGGACAACCGTGCAACCCCTCCACTTT
CDR3: CATGGTTVQPLHF

J: TRBJ2-7
size: many
V: TRBV20-1
D: TRBD2
DNA: TGCAGTGCTAGAGTGGGGACTAGCGGGGGTGCCTACGAGCAGTACTTC
CDR3: CSARVGTSGGAYEQYF

J: TRBJ1-5
size: .
V: TRBV18
D: .
DNA: TGTGCCAGCTCAATAACAGGGAAGGGGGATCAGCCCCAGCATTTT
CDR3: CASSITGKGDQPQHF

J: TRBJ1-2
size: few
V: TRBV20-1
D: TRBD1
DNA: TGCAGTGCTAGAGGGGCGGGACAGGAGAACTATGGCTACACCTTC
CDR3: CSARGAGQENYGYTF

J: TRBJ1-2
size: .
V: TRBV3-1
D: .
DNA: TGTGCCAGCAGCCAAGGGATGGCCGACTATGGCTACACCTTC
CDR3: CASSQGMADYGYTF

J: TRBJ2-1
size: .
V: TRBV9
D: TRBD2
DNA: TGTGCCAGCAGCGCCCACACAGCGGGGACCTCGTCCATCAATGAGCAGTTCTTC
CDR3: CASSAHTAGTSSINEQFF

J: TRBJ2-5
size: .
V: TRBV4-3
D: .
DNA: TGCGCCAGCAGCCAAGATTGGGGTCGCCAAGAGACCCAGTACTTC
CDR3: CASSQDWGRQETQYF

J: TRBJ2-1
size: .
V: TRBV30
D: TRBD2
DNA: TGTGCCCGGGACGGGGTGGCTAGCGGGGGGGTTGGTGAGCAGTTCTTC
CDR3: CARDGVASGGVGEQFF

J: TRBJ2-5
size: .
V: TRBV5-1
D: .
DNA: TGCGCCAGCAGCTTGACAGACCCGGGGGAGACCCAGTACTTC
CDR3: CASSLTDPGETQYF

J: TRBJ1-2
size: few
V: TRBV7-9
D: TRBD1
DNA: TGTGCCAGCAGCTTACAGGGGGTGACGGAGATTGGCTACACCTTC
CDR3: CASSLQGVTEIGYTF

J: TRBJ2-7
size: .
V: TRBV5-1
D: .
DNA: TGCGCCAGCAGCTGGGACGTAAGCTCCTACGAGCAGTACTTC
CDR3: CASSWDVSSYEQYF

J: TRBJ2-7
size: .
V: TRBV27
D: TRBD1
DNA: TGTGCCAGCAGTAAAAGGGACAGAGACTACGAGCAGTACTTC
CDR3: CASSKRDRDYEQYF

J: TRBJ2-5
size: .
V: TRBV19
D: .
DNA: TGTGCCAGTAGTATGTCGGACCAGTGGCGGGAGACCCAGTACTTC
CDR3: CASSMSDQWRETQYF

J: TRBJ1-2
size: few
V: TRBV29-1
D: .
DNA: TGCAGCGTTGAGCCTGGGACCAACTATGGCTACACCTTC
CDR3: CSVEPGTNYGYTF

J: TRBJ2-5
size: .
V: TRBV15
D: .
DNA: TGTGCCACCAGCAGAGATGGGGGATGGGAGACCCAGTACTTC
CDR3: CATSRDGGWETQYF

J: TRBJ2-2
size: .
V: TRBV7-9
D: .
DNA: TGTGCCAGCACCCCGCTTAAGGGGAACACCGGGGAGCTGTTTTTT
CDR3: CASTPLKGNTGELFF

J: TRBJ2-5
size: many
V: TRBV7-2
D: .
DNA: TGTGCCAGCAGCTCCCCTGTGCAAGAGACCCAGTACTTC
CDR3: CASSSPVQETQYF

J: TRBJ2-4
size: .
V: TRBV6-5
D: TRBD2
DNA: TGTGCCAGCAGTCCCGGGACTGGGGGGGTCATTCAGTACTTC
CDR3: CASSPGTGGVIQYF

J: TRBJ2-3
size: .
V: TRBV4-1
D: .
DNA: TGCGCCAGCAGCCAAGATCCCCAGGGCTCACTCACAGATACGCAGTATTTT
CDR3: CASSQDPQGSLTDTQYF

J: TRBJ2-3
size: .
V: TRBV20-1
D: TRBD2
DNA: TGCAGTGCCGGGAGGGATACGCAGTATTTT
CDR3: CSAGRDTQYF

J: TRBJ2-2
size: .
V: TRBV28
D: TRBD1
DNA: TGTGCCAGCAGTTCCCCAGGGGACAGGGGAATCACCGGGGAGCTGTTTTTT
CDR3: CASSSPGDRGITGELFF